The entry below describes one T cell receptor beta chain. Its matching antigen is unknown. The V end lost 4 bases, the J end lost 0 bases, and 7 bases lay between the germline ends. From germline, CDR1 is SGHRS and CDR2 YFSETQ. This CDR3 contains 13 residues. This entry is derived from a study of blood T cells in healthy people across ages. Study-level results: Greater diversity and more naive CD4+ cells were seen in long-lived donors than in aged donors. A strong correlation was seen between TCR beta diversity and naive T cell percentage.

Isolation per sample recovered at least 7 million PBMCs. Samples each yielded at least 5 micrograms of total RNA. Next came a second PCR, run for roughly 6 to 11 cycles, which used a sample-barcoded 5' primer along with a J-beta primer mix. TCRdb reprocessed the 5' RACE reads via MiXCR and lists one record per CDR3 protein. In the table there are 700,000 to 950,000 distinct CDR3 sequences, around 40% of which are singletons. Sequences were obtained from blood. V usage is TRBV5-1 and J usage is TRBJ1-1, with D uncertain. The receptor was derived from a woman aged 55-69 years in good health. CDR3 in amino acids: CASSEPMNTEAFF. The CDR3, as DNA: TGCGCCAGCAGCGAGCCTATGAACACTGAAGCTTTCTTT.